Following are 20 T cell receptor beta chains from one sample sequenced in a study of tissue T cells after allogeneic stem cell transplantation. Clones were read by immunoSEQ multiplex PCR, and TCRdb kept only the in-frame ones, dropping some. The profile shows 45,000 to 50,000 clones, approximately 73% of them singletons. What was sequenced was sorted cells pooled from one or two spleens. The receptor set was obtained from a pool of C57BL/6 mice in good health.

On this clone itself: Gene labels here are mouse ones. The sequenced part of the CDR3 DNA is TGTGCCAGCAGCTTACAGGACACCGGGCAGCTCTAC. Its translation: CASSLQDTGQLY. The CDR3 as a whole reads CASSLQDTGQLYF. The chain has TRBV3 and TRBJ2-2; D remains ambiguous. The sequence runs out 1 residue before the end of the CDR3; the remainder is reconstructed from the germline J gene. Per the germline V gene, CDR1 is SNHLY and CDR2 is FYNGKV (reference sequence). The V and J ends lost 2 bases and 3 bases respectively, with 4 bases between them. CDR3 length: 13 residues.

This clone was found a few times. Gene names follow the mouse nomenclature. The read is 1 residue too short to cover the CDR3 end, so that end is filled in from the germline J gene. This chain joins TRBV13-2 and TRBJ2-1; D is perhaps TRBD1 (6 bases). The CDR3 contains 14 residues. V was clipped by 1 base and J by 1 base, with 6 bases between them. CDR1 and CDR2 from the germline V gene are NNHNN and SYGAGS (reference sequence). CDR3 protein: CASGDRGNYAEQFF. The part of the CDR3 DNA that was read is TGTGCCAGCGGTGATAGGGGGAACTATGCTGAGCAGTTC.

Note on this clone: Germline and genes: mouse. Coverage ceases 1 residue before the CDR3 finishes, and the germline J gene fills in the end. This rearrangement joins TRBV26 to TRBJ2-7; 9 nucleotides align to TRBD2. Looked up from germline, CDR1 is KGHPV and CDR2 is FQNQEV (reference sequence). The V gene end was trimmed by 0 bases and the J gene end by 5 bases; junction bases not matched to a gene: 2. CDR3 size: 14 residues. The DNA read from the CDR3 is TGTGCCAGCAGTCTGTCTGGGGGGGCGCATGAACAGTAC. As protein: CASSLSGGAHEQY. The entire CDR3 sequence reads CASSLSGGAHEQYF.

A note on this clone: Any gene name here is a mouse gene name. The CDR3 end lies 1 residue beyond the end of the read and is filled in from the germline J gene. The gene calls are TRBV5 and TRBJ2-4; possibly TRBD1 for D (6 bases). Trimming removed 4 bases from V and 0 bases from J, with 11 bases in between. Germline assignment: CDR1 LGHNA and CDR2 YNLKQL (reference sequence). The CDR3 loop spans 15 amino acids. The CDR3 bases that were read are TGTGCCAGCAGCCCCCCGGGACAAAGTCAAAACACCTTGTAC. Its translation: CASSPPGQSQNTLY. In full, the CDR3 is CASSPPGQSQNTLYF.

Points on this clone: Here the gene names and germline are mouse. The read ends 1 residue shy of where the CDR3 ends; the end is completed using the germline J gene. V gene TRBV15 combines with J gene TRBJ1-3; no firm D call. This CDR3 is built from 12 residues. Germline loops: CDR1 SGHND, CDR2 FRSKSL. The V and J ends lost 6 bases and 4 bases respectively, with 7 bases between them. The sequenced part of the CDR3 DNA is TGTGCCAGCAGCCCTCAGGGAAATACGCTCTAT. It is translated as CASSPQGNTLY. The CDR3 in its entirety is CASSPQGNTLYF.

Note on this clone: Any gene name here is a mouse gene name. The read ends 1 residue early relative to the CDR3; the germline J gene fills the gap. The V call is TRBV3, the J call TRBJ2-7; no reliable D call. The CDR3 is made up of 13 amino acids. Trimming pared 1 base from V and 0 bases from J, leaving 4 bases between. Germline CDR1 SNHLY, CDR2 FYNGKV (reference sequence). The CDR3 loop is CASSLDSSYEQYF. The CDR3 bases that were read are TGTGCCAGCAGCTTAGACAGCTCCTATGAACAGTAC.

As regards this clone: Mouse germline and gene names are used. CDR3 DNA (partial): TGTGCCAGCAGCCAGAGGGGGGAAACGCTGTAT. It encodes CASSQRGETLY. Given in full, the CDR3 is CASSQRGETLYF. The rearrangement links TRBV4 to TRBJ2-3, with a tentative D call TRBD1 (6 bases). The CDR3 extends 1 residue past the end of the read, so its final part is completed from the germline J gene. V was cut by 5 bases and J by 6 bases, with 9 bases left in between. Per the germline V gene, CDR1 is LGHDT and CDR2 is YNNKQL (reference sequence). CDR3 length equals 12 residues.

Concerning this clone: Mouse names are used for the genes. Sequencing ends 1 residue short of the CDR3 end; the germline J gene provides the rest. The chain carries TRBV26 and TRBJ2-2, with D unclear. The ends were cut back, 2 bases at V and 4 bases at J, with 2 bases in the middle. Germline CDR1 is KGHPV and CDR2 is FQNQEV (reference sequence). This CDR3 has 12 residues. The CDR3 DNA, read in part, is TGTGCCAGCAGTCTGGGCACCGGGCAGCTCTAC. Amino acids: CASSLGTGQLY. The whole CDR3 reads CASSLGTGQLYF.

On this clone: Genes and germline come from the mouse. Coverage ceases 1 residue before the CDR3 finishes, and the germline J gene fills in the end. The chain links TRBV15 to TRBJ2-1, with TRBD2 matching 8 bases. This CDR3 has 16 residues. The J segment lost 7 bases and the V segment lost 1 base, leaving 9 bases of the junction unmatched. The germline V gene encodes CDR1 SGHND and CDR2 FRSKSL. The part of the CDR3 DNA that was read is TGTGCCAGCAGTTTAGATGGGGGGGGCGCTTGGGCTGAGCAGTTC. Its protein product is CASSLDGGGAWAEQF. From start to end, the CDR3 is CASSLDGGGAWAEQFF.

Details on this clone: Gene names refer to mouse genes. The read falls 1 residue short of the CDR3 end, and the missing part is taken from the germline J gene. The chain recombines TRBV2 with TRBJ1-1, with D hard to call. Germline V CDR1 and CDR2: LGHNA, YSYQKL. The length of the CDR3 is 14 residues. Trimming took off 3 bases at V and 0 bases at J, with 8 bases between the two ends. CDR3 in amino acids: CASSHPTSNTEVFF. The CDR3 bases that were read are TGTGCCAGCAGCCACCCCACATCAAACACAGAAGTCTTC.

This clone was counted once. The gene names given are mouse names. The read falls 1 residue short of the CDR3 end, and the missing part is taken from the germline J gene. V gene TRBV2 combines with J gene TRBJ1-1; 7 nucleotides match TRBD1. CDR1 is LGHNA and CDR2 is YSYQKL in the germline V gene. The CDR3 is 12 amino acids. Trimming took 4 bases from V and 7 from J; bases not matched to a gene: 3. CDR3 residues: CASSPRDREVFF. CDR3 DNA (partial): TGTGCCAGCAGCCCCCGGGACAGAGAAGTCTTC.

This clone was seen just once. Gene names and germline match the mouse. The read finishes 1 residue shy of the CDR3 end, and the germline J gene is used to complete it. Other DNA sequences within the sample encode an identical CDR3. The chain combines TRBV31 with TRBJ2-3; no definite D call. Germline V lookup: CDR1 GKSSPN, CDR2 SITVG. V was shortened by 0 bases and J by 3 bases, with 4 bases between the two germline ends. CDR3 length equals 12 residues. The CDR3 region is CAWSLRAETLYF. Partial CDR3 DNA: TGTGCCTGGAGTCTCAGGGCAGAAACGCTGTAT.

In regard to this clone: Gene names refer to mouse genes. The DNA ends 1 residue before the CDR3 does, and the rest of the CDR3 is filled in from the germline J gene. The rearrangement links TRBV31 to TRBJ1-6, with a tentative D call TRBD1 (5 bases). TRBJ1-6 is recorded as an ORF, its role being uncertain. CDR3 length: 14 residues. V gave up 3 bases and J gave up 0 bases, with 6 bases separating them. Germline-derived CDR1 and CDR2 are GKSSPN and SITVG. The covered CDR3 bases are TGTGCCTGGAGCCAGGGTTCCTATAATTCGCCCCTCTAC. It specifies CAWSQGSYNSPLY. The full CDR3 reads CAWSQGSYNSPLYF.

With respect to this clone: Any gene name here is a mouse gene name. The CDR3 end is not reached by the read, which stops 1 residue before it; the germline J gene fills it in. The chain is built from TRBV5 and TRBJ2-4; the match to TRBD2 covers 9 bases. Germline trimming cut 0 bases from V and 5 bases from J; bases unmatched to any gene: 0. The length of the CDR3 is 14 residues. The V gene's germline CDR1 is LGHNA and CDR2 YNLKQL (reference sequence). This chain's CDR3 is CASSQDWGGNTLYF. The DNA read from the CDR3 is TGTGCCAGCAGCCAAGACTGGGGGGGAAACACCTTGTAC.

Concerning this clone itself: Genes and germline are mouse. Coverage ceases 1 residue before the CDR3 finishes, and the germline J gene fills in the end. This chain connects TRBV2 to TRBJ1-3, with D unresolved. Trimming pared 2 bases from V and 0 bases from J, leaving 8 bases between. CDR3 length: 15 residues. CDR1 is LGHNA, CDR2 YSYQKL, per germline. The CDR3 sequence: CASSQRRISGNTLYF. CDR3 DNA (partial): TGTGCCAGCAGCCAACGCAGAATTTCTGGAAATACGCTCTAT.

Concerning this clone: Gene labels here are mouse ones. The sequence runs out 1 residue before the end of the CDR3; the remainder is reconstructed from the germline J gene. The chain recombines TRBV14 with TRBJ2-2, with a weak D call TRBD1 (5 bases). Germline CDR1 SGHDT, CDR2 FRDEAV. This CDR3 is 13 amino acids long. V was pared by 1 base and J by 5 bases, with 6 bases between. The chain's CDR3 is CASSFGQTGQLYF. The CDR3 DNA, read in part, is TGTGCCAGCAGTTTCGGACAAACCGGGCAGCTCTAC.

A remark on this clone: Genes and germline come from the mouse. Read data end 1 residue before the CDR3 end; the end is taken from the germline J gene. This chain joins TRBV13-3 and TRBJ1-6; D is ambiguous. TRBJ1-6 is given ORF status, its function remaining uncertain. This CDR3 has 12 amino acids. V dropped 4 bases and J dropped 4 bases, with 3 bases sitting between them. Per the germline V gene, CDR1 is NNHDY and CDR2 is SYVADS. The covered CDR3 bases are TGTGCCAGCAGTCAATATAATTCGCCCCTCTAC. This sequence encodes CASSQYNSPLY. The full-length CDR3 reads as CASSQYNSPLYF.

On this clone itself: Genes and germline are mouse. Read coverage stops 1 residue before the CDR3 terminus; the germline J gene supplies the remainder. The V call is TRBV1, the J call TRBJ2-1; no reliable D call. The V end lost 0 bases, the J end lost 1 base, and 1 base lay between the germline ends. The V gene's germline CDR1 is NSQYPW and CDR2 LRSPGD (reference sequence). The CDR3 covers 13 residues. CDR3 bases read: TGCACCTGCAGTGCAGACAACTATGCTGAGCAGTTC. Translation: CTCSADNYAEQF. The whole CDR3 is CTCSADNYAEQFF.

In the case of this clone: Mouse gene names apply. Read data end 1 residue before the CDR3 end; the end is taken from the germline J gene. Additional DNA sequences in this sample encode the identical CDR3. J is TRBJ2-3 and V is TRBV13-2; 11 nucleotides match TRBD2. The CDR3 contains 15 residues. Germline-derived CDR1 and CDR2 are NNHNN and SYGAGS (reference sequence). Trimming took 2 bases from V and 3 from J; bases not matched to a gene: 2. The CDR3 here is CASGDTGGAAETLYF. The sequenced part of the CDR3 DNA is TGTGCCAGCGGTGACACTGGGGGGGCAGCAGAAACGCTGTAT.

Remarks on this clone: The germline and genes are mouse ones. The read terminates 1 residue before the CDR3 end, so the remaining end is supplied by the germline J gene. The chain carries TRBV13-2 and TRBJ1-4, with 9 bases fitting TRBD1. J was trimmed by 5 bases and V by 2 bases; bases with no gene match: 1. Germline V CDR1 and CDR2: NNHNN, SYGAGS (reference sequence). CDR3 length equals 14 residues. The CDR3 DNA, read in part, is TGTGCCAGCGGTGAGACAGGGGGGAACGAAAGATTATTT. Residues: CASGETGGNERLF. The complete CDR3 reads CASGETGGNERLFF.